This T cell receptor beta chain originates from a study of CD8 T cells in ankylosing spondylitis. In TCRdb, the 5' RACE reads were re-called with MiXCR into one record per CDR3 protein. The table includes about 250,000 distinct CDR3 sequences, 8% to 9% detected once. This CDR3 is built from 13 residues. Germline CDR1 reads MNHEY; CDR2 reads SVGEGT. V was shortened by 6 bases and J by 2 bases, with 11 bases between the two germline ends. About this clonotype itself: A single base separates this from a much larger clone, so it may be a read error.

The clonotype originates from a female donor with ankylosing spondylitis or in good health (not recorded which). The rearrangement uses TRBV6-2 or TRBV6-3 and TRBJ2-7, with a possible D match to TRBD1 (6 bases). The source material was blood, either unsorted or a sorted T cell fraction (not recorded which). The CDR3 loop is CASSAGQPYEQYF. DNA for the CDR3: TGTGCCAGCAGCGCCGGACAGCCCTACGAGCAGTACTTC.